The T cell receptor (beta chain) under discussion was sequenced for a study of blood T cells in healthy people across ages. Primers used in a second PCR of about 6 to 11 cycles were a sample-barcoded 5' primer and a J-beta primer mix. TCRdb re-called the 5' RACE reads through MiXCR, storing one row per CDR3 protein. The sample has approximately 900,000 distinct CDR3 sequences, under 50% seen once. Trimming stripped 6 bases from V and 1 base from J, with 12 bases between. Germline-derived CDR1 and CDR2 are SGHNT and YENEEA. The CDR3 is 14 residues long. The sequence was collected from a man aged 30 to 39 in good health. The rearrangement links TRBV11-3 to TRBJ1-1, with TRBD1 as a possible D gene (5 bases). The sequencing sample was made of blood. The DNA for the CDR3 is TGTGCCAGCAGGCAGGGACTATCGAACACTGAAGCTTTCTTT. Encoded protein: CASRQGLSNTEAFF.